The 18 T cell receptor beta chains given below trace back to one sample, sequenced in a study of T cell changes during pregnancy in multiple sclerosis. Generated by immunoSEQ multiplex PCR, the TCRdb table keeps only in-frame clones and is missing some. The table includes some 28,000 clones, approximately 94% detected once. The specimen was CD4+ T cells from peripheral blood mononuclear cells, collected after pregnancy. The receptors shown here come from a female donor with multiple sclerosis, enrolled in a pregnancy study.

This chain connects TRBV10-3 to TRBJ2-5; 7 nucleotides match TRBD1. Per germline, CDR1 ENHRY and CDR2 SYGVKD. Trimming at V came to 5 bases and at J to 2 bases, leaving 5 bases not matched to a gene. The CDR3 is 14 residues long. CDR3 sequence: CAISLQGPQETQYF. The CDR3 DNA sequence: TGTGCCATCAGTTTACAGGGGCCGCAAGAGACCCAGTACTTC.

CDR3 sequence: CASSPRGRAEQYF. The CDR3 coding sequence is TGTGCCAGCAGCCCCCGCGGCCGTGCCGAGCAGTACTTC. The chain carries TRBV7-7 and TRBJ2-7; D gene unclear. CDR1 and CDR2 (germline): SSHAT, FNYEAQ (reference sequence). V lost 5 bases, J lost 6 bases, and 14 bases lay in between. This CDR3 comprises 13 residues.

The chain has TRBV9 and TRBJ2-3; D is unresolved. The V end lost 4 bases, the J end lost 0 bases, and 12 bases lay between the germline ends. Germline values: CDR1 SGDLS, CDR2 YYNGEE. The CDR3 spans 15 residues. In nucleotides, the CDR3 is TGTGCCAGCAGCTCGACTCCTCTTAGCACAGATACGCAGTATTTT. Protein: CASSSTPLSTDTQYF.

This chain joins TRBV7-8 and TRBJ1-1, with 12 bases fitting TRBD1. With 5 bases clipped from V and 4 bases from J, the junction kept 2 bases outside the gene matches. From germline, CDR1 is SGHVS and CDR2 FQNEAQ. CDR3 size: 14 residues. In nucleotides, the CDR3 is TGTGCCAGCAGCGGGGACAGGGGGCTCACTGAAGCTTTCTTT. As protein: CASSGDRGLTEAFF.

This chain uses TRBV4-2 with TRBJ2-1; D might be TRBD2 (6 bases). Germline loops: CDR1 LGHNA, CDR2 YNFKEQ. The CDR3 totals 17 residues. V shed 6 bases and J shed 0 bases, with 18 bases lying between them. The CDR3 region is CASSSEGGTASYNEQFF. The DNA for the CDR3 is TGTGCCAGCAGTTCGGAAGGCGGGACCGCCTCCTACAATGAGCAGTTCTTC.

This sequence joins TRBV7-9 and TRBJ1-2; D is perhaps TRBD1 (5 bases). Germline values: CDR1 SEHNR, CDR2 FQNEAQ (reference sequence). The V end was cut by 5 bases, the J end by 6 bases, with 10 bases between. This CDR3 has 12 residues. CDR3: CASSPREDGYTF. The DNA for the CDR3 is TGTGCCAGCAGCCCCAGGGAGGATGGCTACACCTTC.

V is TRBV5-1 and J is TRBJ2-7, with 7 nucleotides matching TRBD2. Germline lookup yields CDR1 SGHRS and CDR2 YFSETQ. V shed 0 bases and J 5 bases; nucleotides not matched to a gene: 8. The CDR3 sequence is 15 residues long. CDR3 region: CASSLAWTSLDEQYF. CDR3 in DNA: TGCGCCAGCAGCTTGGCCTGGACTAGTTTGGACGAGCAGTACTTC.

The chain is built from TRBV5-1 and TRBJ2-3; tentative D call: TRBD2 (6 bases). Trimming shortened V by 0 bases and J by 5 bases, and 16 bases separated the two germline ends. The CDR3 extends over 16 amino acids. Germline CDR1 reads SGHRS; CDR2 reads YFSETQ. The CDR3 sequence: CASSLDRGLGRDTQYF. As DNA, the CDR3 is TGCGCCAGCAGCTTGGATCGGGGACTCGGTAGAGATACGCAGTATTTT.

The J gene is TRBJ2-4, the V gene TRBV5-4; D is perhaps TRBD2 (5 bases). CDR3 size: 13 residues. V was cut by 2 bases and J by 10 bases, with 13 bases left in between. Germline V lookup: CDR1 SGHNT, CDR2 YYREEE (reference sequence). The CDR3 sequence is CASSLEERRIQYF. The CDR3 DNA reads as TGTGCCAGCAGCTTAGAGGAACGGAGGATTCAGTACTTC.

This clone was counted a single time. J is TRBJ1-2 and V is TRBV29-1; 10 bases line up with TRBD1. The V and J ends lost 1 base and 1 base, in that order; junction bases with no gene match: 3. Germline V gene lookup returns CDR1 SQVTM and CDR2 ANQGSEA. The CDR3 is 15 amino acids. The CDR3 spells CSVEATGGGNYGYTF. The CDR3 DNA reads as TGCAGCGTTGAAGCGACAGGGGGCGGTAACTATGGCTACACCTTC.

CDR3 nucleotide sequence: TGTGCCAGTAGTACCGGACAGAACACCGGGGAGCTGTTTTTT. Translation: CASSTGQNTGELFF. The chain is built from TRBV19 and TRBJ2-2; possibly TRBD1 for D (5 bases). V was trimmed by 4 bases and J by 1 base, leaving 7 bases between them. Germline CDR1 and CDR2: LNHDA and SQIVND (reference sequence). The CDR3 is 14 amino acids.

This clone was detected only once. CDR3 region: CASRDGQGAREAFF. The CDR3 bases are TGTGCCAGCAGGGATGGACAGGGGGCACGTGAAGCTTTCTTT. The rearrangement joins TRBV6-5 to TRBJ1-1, with 11 bases lining up with TRBD1. This CDR3 has 14 amino acids. Germline V CDR1 and CDR2: MNHEY, SVGAGI. With 6 bases clipped from V and 7 bases from J, the junction kept 7 bases outside the gene matches.

The rearrangement joins TRBV10-3 to TRBJ1-5; no reliable D call. The CDR3 is 14 residues long. Trimming shortened V by 3 bases and J by 1 base, and 7 bases separated the two germline ends. Germline V gene sequence: CDR1 ENHRY, CDR2 SYGVKD. The CDR3 loop is CAISEEQSNQPQHF. The CDR3 DNA reads as TGTGCCATCAGTGAAGAACAGAGCAATCAGCCCCAGCATTTT.

V usage is TRBV21-1 and J usage is TRBJ2-7; the DNA was not used to check the table's D call, TRBD1. TRBV21-1 is a recognized pseudogene. The CDR3 extends over 15 amino acids. The CDR3 DNA follows: TGTGCCAGCAGCTTCCGGGACAGGGGTACCTACGAGCAGTACTTC. Its translation is CASSFRDRGTYEQYF.

The chain joins TRBV7-3 to TRBJ2-5; 8 nucleotides agree with TRBD2. CDR1 and CDR2 from the germline V gene are SGHTA and FQGTGA. The CDR3 spans 15 residues. Losses at the gene ends were 2 bases for V and 2 bases for J; bases not matched to a gene: 4. CDR3 nucleotide sequence: TGTGCCAGCAGCTTAGCGGGGGGTCAACAAGAGACCCAGTACTTC. Its translation is CASSLAGGQQETQYF.

This chain's CDR3 is CASSFNYEQYF. The CDR3 bases are TGTGCCAGCAGCTTCAACTACGAGCAGTACTTC. This chain joins TRBV5-5 and TRBJ2-7; unclear D gene. Trimming pared 2 bases from V and 3 bases from J, leaving 3 bases between. Per germline, CDR1 SGHKS and CDR2 YYEKEE (reference sequence). CDR3 length equals 11 residues.

The chain joins TRBV5-8 to TRBJ2-7; possible D gene TRBD2, 5 bases. This CDR3 contains 15 residues. Per the germline V gene, CDR1 is SGHTS and CDR2 is YDEGEE. Trimming took off 0 bases at V and 7 bases at J, with 17 bases between the two ends. The chain's CDR3 is CASSLGLARSGEQYF. CDR3 nucleotide sequence: TGTGCCAGCAGCTTGGGGTTAGCTCGCTCGGGGGAGCAGTACTTC.

Concerning this clone itself: Mismatch with germline at one junction end may stem from a read error. V usage is TRBV28 and J usage is TRBJ1-2, with D unresolved. Germline CDR1 and CDR2: MDHEN and SYDVKM. CDR3 length: 11 residues. As DNA, the CDR3 is TGTGCCAGCAGTTCCAACTCTGGCTACACCTTC. Protein: CASSSNSGYTF.